Shown below are 31 T cell receptor beta chains from a single sample sequenced in a study of OX40 agonist ivuxolimab in advanced cancers. Data came from immunoSEQ multiplex PCR; TCRdb stores just in-frame clones and leaves some out. The sample comprises roughly 88,000 clones, around 87% of which are singletons, and about 4.6% rests with the top ten. Material: CD4+ or CD8+ T cells sorted from blood, obtained in a trial of the OX40 agonist ivuxolimab. These receptors came from an adult with an advanced solid tumor such as melanoma, head and neck, liver or kidney cancer.

The J gene is TRBJ1-1, the V gene TRBV18; TRBD1 agrees at 7 bases. With V trimmed by 6 bases and J by 11 bases, 9 bases remained unmatched. Per the germline V gene, CDR1 is KGHSH and CDR2 is LQKENI. The CDR3 is 12 residues long. The CDR3 is CASSSLGGEAFF. In DNA, the CDR3 is TGTGCCAGCTCGTCTTTAGGGGGCGAGGCTTTCTTT. The full variable domain, in which reference TRBV18 and TRBJ1-1 provide the parts outside the CDR3, is NAGVMQNPRHLVRRRGQEARLRCSPMKGHSHVYWYRQLPEEGLKFMVYLQKENIIDESGMPKERFSAEFPKEGPSILRIQQVVRGDSAAYFCASSSLGGEAFFGQGTRLTVV.

This clone showed up just once. This chain connects TRBV30 to TRBJ1-5; TRBD1 matches 7 bases. This CDR3 has 13 amino acids. In germline, CDR1 is GTSNPN, CDR2 SVGIG (reference sequence). The V gene end was trimmed by 1 base and the J gene end by 10 bases; junction bases not matched to a gene: 7. The CDR3 region has the DNA TGTGCCTGGAGTGAAGAACAGGGGCTTCCCCAGCATTTT. Its translation: CAWSEEQGLPQHF.

The chain employs TRBV9 and TRBJ2-5; D tentatively reads TRBD1 or TRBD2 (5 bases each). The CDR3 is 15 amino acids. Deletions cut 3 bases from V and 5 bases from J, with 17 bases between. The germline V gene encodes CDR1 SGDLS and CDR2 YYNGEE. CDR3 coding DNA: TGTGCCAGCAGCGCGACTTCGGGATGGGGGGAGACCCAGTACTTC. Its translation is CASSATSGWGETQYF.

This clone was picked up one time. CDR3 bases: TGTGCCAGCAGCTTAGGTGAAAAACTGTTTTTT. Protein: CASSLGEKLFF. The chain carries TRBV11-3 and TRBJ1-4, with no clear D. V lost 1 base and J 7 bases, leaving 1 base between the germline ends. The germline CDR1 and CDR2 sequences are SGHNT and YENEEA. The CDR3 is 11 residues long.

The chain links TRBV5-4 to TRBJ2-3; no reliable D call. V dropped 3 bases and J dropped 6 bases, with 14 bases sitting between them. The CDR3 covers 14 residues. Germline CDR1 SGHNT, CDR2 YYREEE (reference sequence). CDR3 sequence: CASSSPNGRDTQYF. The CDR3 nucleotides are TGTGCCAGCAGCTCCCCCAACGGTAGGGATACGCAGTATTTT.

This sequence joins TRBV11-2 and TRBJ1-2; 8 bases are shared with TRBD1. V lost 3 bases, J lost 5 bases, and 8 bases stayed unmatched. CDR3 length equals 15 residues. The V gene's germline CDR1 is SGHAT and CDR2 FQNNGV. CDR3 sequence reads: CASSLAGGTWYGYTF. CDR3 nucleotides: TGTGCCAGCAGCTTGGCAGGGGGCACTTGGTATGGCTACACCTTC. The whole variable domain, filled in from reference TRBV11-2 and TRBJ1-2, reads EAGVAQSPRYKIIEKRQSVAFWCNPISGHATLYWYQQILGQGPKLLIQFQNNGVVDDSQLPKDRFSAERLKGVDSTLKIQPAKLEDSAVYLCASSLAGGTWYGYTFGSGTRLTVV.

The chain links TRBV6-5 to TRBJ2-1; possibly TRBD2 for D (5 bases). Trimming removed 4 bases at V and 0 bases at J, with 10 bases between. This CDR3 contains 15 residues. The germline V gene has CDR1 MNHEY and CDR2 SVGAGI. CDR3: CASSWKRSSYNEQFF. The CDR3 nucleotides read TGTGCCAGCAGTTGGAAGCGGAGCTCCTACAATGAGCAGTTCTTC.

J is TRBJ2-5 and V is TRBV7-6; weak D call: TRBD1 (6 bases). Trimming took off 4 bases at V and 1 base at J, with 10 bases between the two ends. This CDR3 contains 14 residues. Germline loops: CDR1 SGHVS, CDR2 FNYEAQ. CDR3 in DNA: TGTGCCAGCAGCTCAGGACAGACCCAAGAGACCCAGTACTTC. The encoded protein is CASSSGQTQETQYF.

The V call is TRBV19, the J call TRBJ1-2; 10 bases match TRBD1. Looked up from germline, CDR1 is LNHDA and CDR2 is SQIVND (reference sequence). With 5 bases clipped from V and 8 bases from J, the junction kept 11 bases outside the gene matches. The CDR3 spans 15 residues. CDR3: CASSARDRGTRGYTF. The CDR3 nucleotides are TGTGCCAGTAGTGCCCGGGACAGGGGAACACGGGGCTACACCTTC.

The J gene is TRBJ1-1, the V gene TRBV7-6; possible D gene TRBD1, 5 bases. Deletions cut 1 base from V and 1 base from J, with 7 bases between. Germline-derived CDR1 and CDR2 are SGHVS and FNYEAQ. The CDR3 is made up of 14 amino acids. The CDR3 is CASSLVGQNTEAFF. The CDR3 bases are TGTGCCAGCAGCTTAGTAGGACAGAACACTGAAGCTTTCTTT.

The chain uses TRBV18 and TRBJ2-4; D is ambiguous. The CDR3 consists of 15 residues. The germline CDR1 and CDR2 sequences are KGHSH and LQKENI. Trimming removed 6 bases at V and 6 bases at J, with 18 bases between. CDR3 bases: TGTGCCAGCTCCCTCGACCCCAGCGACCGAAACATTCAGTACTTC. Translating gives CASSLDPSDRNIQYF.

The chain has TRBV7-9 and TRBJ2-2; D remains unclear. V was shortened by 7 bases and J by 7 bases, with 16 bases between the two germline ends. This CDR3 contains 14 residues. Germline CDR1 is SEHNR and CDR2 is FQNEAQ (reference sequence). The CDR3 nucleotides read TGTGCCAGCACTCCCCCAAGCACGAACGGGGAGCTGTTTTTT. This codes for CASTPPSTNGELFF.

The rearrangement joins TRBV7-6 to TRBJ1-3; possibly TRBD1 for D (6 bases). The CDR3 runs 14 residues. Germline loops: CDR1 SGHVS, CDR2 FNYEAQ. The V end was cut by 5 bases, the J end by 4 bases, with 12 bases between. The CDR3 DNA sequence: TGTGCCAGCAGCCGGGACATAGGAGGAAACACCATATATTTT. As protein: CASSRDIGGNTIYF. Variable domain in full (rest from reference TRBV7-6 and TRBJ1-3): GAGVSQSPRYKVTKRGQDVALRCDPISGHVSLYWYRQALGQGPEFLTYFNYEAQQDKSGLPNDRFSAERPEGSISTLTIQRTEQRDSAMYRCASSRDIGGNTIYFGEGSWLTVV.

The chain employs TRBV27 and TRBJ2-3; D is unresolved. CDR3 size: 14 residues. Germline loops: CDR1 MNHEY, CDR2 SMNVEV (reference sequence). Between the trimmed V and J ends, which lost 3 bases and 6 bases, there was a span of 13 bases. CDR3 sequence: CASSLARPGDTQYF. The CDR3 DNA reads TGTGCCAGCAGTTTGGCGCGCCCCGGGGATACGCAGTATTTT.

V gene TRBV9 combines with J gene TRBJ2-2; D is possibly TRBD2 (5 bases). In germline, CDR1 is SGDLS, CDR2 YYNGEE. CDR3 length: 17 residues. V was cut by 3 bases and J by 4 bases, with 19 bases left in between. For the CDR3, the DNA is TGTGCCAGCAGCGGAAAAGCGGAGCGATACGGCACCGGGGAGCTGTTTTTT. Translation gives CASSGKAERYGTGELFF.

This clone has a single count. The V gene is TRBV7-3, the J gene TRBJ1-1; D gene uncertain. Germline V gene data show CDR1 as SGHTA and CDR2 as FQGTGA. CDR3 size: 13 residues. Between the trimmed V and J ends, which lost 3 bases and 1 base, there was a span of 6 bases. CDR3 sequence reads: CASSFSANTEAFF. CDR3 in DNA: TGTGCCAGCAGCTTTTCCGCGAACACTGAAGCTTTCTTT.

The chain carries TRBV28 and TRBJ2-3, with a weak D call TRBD2 (5 bases). Deletions cut 3 bases from V and 0 bases from J, with 7 bases between. The V gene's germline CDR1 is MDHEN and CDR2 SYDVKM. The CDR3 runs to 14 residues. Written as DNA, the CDR3 is TGTGCCAGCAGTTTTAGGACTAGCACAGATACGCAGTATTTT. It is translated as CASSFRTSTDTQYF.

The genes are TRBV14 and TRBJ2-3; D possibly corresponds to TRBD2 (6 bases). CDR1 is SGHDN and CDR2 is FVKESK in the germline V gene. V was pared by 4 bases and J by 1 base, with 15 bases between. This CDR3 comprises 16 residues. The CDR3 bases are TGTGCCAGCAGCCCTCTTGCCGGGACTGGCACAGATACGCAGTATTTT. It is translated as CASSPLAGTGTDTQYF. The full variable domain, rest sourced from reference TRBV14 and TRBJ2-3, is EAGVTQFPSHSVIEKGQTVTLRCDPISGHDNLYWYRRVMGKEIKFLLHFVKESKQDESGMPNNRFLAERTGGTYSTLKVQPAELEDSGVYFCASSPLAGTGTDTQYFGPGTRLTVL.

With regard to this clone: The identical CDR3 is also encoded by other nucleotide sequences in the sample. The chain uses TRBV2 and TRBJ1-2; D gene ambiguous. Trimming shortened V by 1 base and J by 0 bases, and 6 bases separated the two germline ends. This CDR3 region has 14 residues. CDR1 and CDR2 (germline): SNHLY, FYNNEI. The CDR3 loop reads CASSEGRTNYGYTF. The CDR3 DNA reads as TGTGCCAGCAGTGAAGGGAGAACTAACTATGGCTACACCTTC.

J is TRBJ2-5 and V is TRBV10-3; D remains unclear. Germline V gives CDR1 ENHRY, CDR2 SYGVKD. V was pared by 4 bases and J by 0 bases, with 6 bases between. The CDR3 contains 13 residues. The CDR3 is CAISVGHQETQYF. The CDR3, as DNA: TGTGCCATCAGTGTTGGTCACCAAGAGACCCAGTACTTC.

The chain has TRBV7-6 and TRBJ2-1; TRBD2 matches 13 bases. Germline trimming cut 4 bases from V and 0 bases from J; bases unmatched to any gene: 3. The CDR3 runs 17 residues. Germline V gives CDR1 SGHVS, CDR2 FNYEAQ. CDR3 nucleotide sequence: TGTGCCAGCAGCTACCGACTAGCGGGAGGCTCCTACAATGAGCAGTTCTTC. Its protein is CASSYRLAGGSYNEQFF. Together with reference TRBV7-6 and TRBJ2-1, the CDR3 gives the full variable domain: GAGVSQSPRYKVTKRGQDVALRCDPISGHVSLYWYRQALGQGPEFLTYFNYEAQQDKSGLPNDRFSAERPEGSISTLTIQRTEQRDSAMYRCASSYRLAGGSYNEQFFGPGTRLTVL.

The V gene is TRBV19, the J gene TRBJ1-5, with TRBD1 matching 9 bases. Germline V lookup: CDR1 LNHDA, CDR2 SQIVND (reference sequence). J lost 2 bases, V lost 5 bases, and 10 bases had no gene match. This CDR3 contains 17 residues. Here the CDR3 reads CASSVTGGWRGNQPQHF. CDR3 sequence (DNA): TGTGCCAGTAGTGTAACAGGGGGCTGGAGGGGCAATCAGCCCCAGCATTTT.

This clone has only a few counts. The chain carries TRBV6-1 and TRBJ2-5; 10 bases are shared with TRBD1. This CDR3 region has 16 residues. Germline V gene data show CDR1 as MNHNS and CDR2 as SASEGT. V lost 4 bases to trimming and J lost 1 base; unmatched junction nucleotides: 6. The CDR3 DNA follows: TGTGCCAGCAGTGGACGAGACAGGGGGCTCCAAGAGACCCAGTACTTC. It is translated as CASSGRDRGLQETQYF.

V is TRBV9 and J is TRBJ2-2, with 7 bases identical to TRBD2. The CDR3 runs to 15 residues. V dropped 3 bases and J dropped 2; count of bases not matched to a gene: 4. Germline-derived CDR1 and CDR2 are SGDLS and YYNGEE. CDR3 residues: CASSAREFNTGELFF. The CDR3 DNA follows: TGTGCCAGCAGCGCGCGGGAGTTCAACACCGGGGAGCTGTTTTTT. The variable domain in full, with the rest retrieved from reference TRBV9 and TRBJ2-2, is DSGVTQTPKHLITATGQRVTLRCSPRSGDLSVYWYQQSLDQGLQFLIQYYNGEERAKGNILERFSAQQFPDLHSELNLSSLELGDSALYFCASSAREFNTGELFFGEGSRLTVL.

The J gene is TRBJ2-4, the V gene TRBV12-5; D is unclear. V was trimmed by 5 bases and J by 1 base, leaving 3 bases between them. The V gene's germline CDR1 is LGHNT and CDR2 FRNRAP. CDR3 length: 12 residues. The CDR3 sequence: CASGGAKNIQYF. CDR3 nucleotides: TGTGCTAGTGGTGGGGCCAAAAACATTCAGTACTTC.

The table lists this clone with a few counts. The gene calls are TRBV18 and TRBJ2-7; D might be TRBD1 (6 bases). Germline V lookup: CDR1 KGHSH, CDR2 LQKENI. V lost 2 bases and J lost 0, with 8 bases in between. The CDR3 loop spans 14 amino acids. CDR3 DNA sequence: TGTGCCAGCTCACCAGCGGACAGCTCCTACGAGCAGTACTTC. Protein product: CASSPADSSYEQYF.

This chain uses TRBV7-9 with TRBJ2-3, with a possible D match to TRBD2 (6 bases). The CDR3 length is 15 residues. The V end lost 5 bases, the J end lost 0 bases, and 12 bases lay between the germline ends. Germline loops: CDR1 SEHNR, CDR2 FQNEAQ (reference sequence). The CDR3 spells CASSPLATSTDTQYF. The CDR3 nucleotides are TGTGCCAGCAGCCCTCTAGCGACTAGCACAGATACGCAGTATTTT. Complete variable domain (other parts from reference TRBV7-9 and TRBJ2-3): DTGVSQNPRHKITKRGQNVTFRCDPISEHNRLYWYRQTLGQGPEFLTYFQNEAQLEKSRLLSDRFSAERPKGSFSTLEIQRTEQGDSAMYLCASSPLATSTDTQYFGPGTRLTVL.

The chain recombines TRBV28 with TRBJ2-1; D is undetermined. CDR3 size: 14 residues. The V end lost 2 bases, the J end lost 2 bases, and 7 bases lay between the germline ends. Germline CDR1 and CDR2: MDHEN and SYDVKM. The CDR3 is CASSLGGPYNEQFF. In nucleotides, the CDR3 is TGTGCCAGCAGTTTAGGCGGTCCCTACAATGAGCAGTTCTTC.

This clone was recorded only once. The rearrangement uses TRBV30 and TRBJ2-2; D possibly corresponds to TRBD1 (5 bases). V lost 4 bases and J lost 6, with 9 bases in between. Germline-derived CDR1 and CDR2 are GTSNPN and SVGIG (reference sequence). The CDR3 spans 12 residues. The CDR3 nucleotides read TGTGCCTGGACAAGGGGTTCCGGGGAGCTGTTTTTT. Its protein product is CAWTRGSGELFF.

The chain couples TRBV5-1 to TRBJ2-1, with 7 bases that match TRBD1. The CDR3 spans 17 residues. After removal of 4 bases from V and 0 bases from J, the junction contained 10 bases not matched to a gene. CDR1 and CDR2 from the germline V gene are SGHRS and YFSETQ. CDR3 coding DNA: TGCGCCAGCAGCGCGTCAGGGGGAATGAGCTCCTACAATGAGCAGTTCTTC. Protein product: CASSASGGMSSYNEQFF. Combining the CDR3 with reference TRBV5-1 and TRBJ2-1 gives the whole variable domain KAGVTQTPRYLIKTRGQQVTLSCSPISGHRSVSWYQQTPGQGLQFLFEYFSETQRNKGNFPGRFSGRQFSNSRSEMNVSTLELGDSALYLCASSASGGMSSYNEQFFGPGTRLTVL.

This clone was detected only a few times. CDR3 bases: TGTGCCAGTAGTTTCGGACTGAGATCTAGGAATTCACCCCTCCACTTT. This encodes CASSFGLRSRNSPLHF. This sequence joins TRBV19 and TRBJ1-6, with unresolved D. Trimming took 5 bases from V and 7 from J, leaving 18 bases between them. This CDR3 comprises 16 residues. In germline, CDR1 is LNHDA, CDR2 SQIVND (reference sequence). The full variable domain, in which reference TRBV19 and TRBJ1-6 provide the parts outside the CDR3, is DGGITQSPKYLFRKEGQNVTLSCEQNLNHDAMYWYRQDPGQGLRLIYYSQIVNDFQKGDIAEGYSVSREKKESFPLTVTSAQKNPTAFYLCASSFGLRSRNSPLHFGNGTRLTVT.